The present entry profiles one TCR beta chain with its context. This sample stems from a study of blood T cell repertoires in COVID-19. At the level of the study: Sources were T cells, B-cell-depleted T cells, or PBMCs; the material itself was cDNA or gDNA.

The method was immunoSEQ multiplex PCR; TCRdb's version includes in-frame clones alone and lacks a portion of them. The profile shows some 270,000 clones, around 82% of them singletons. Germline V lookup: CDR1 SQVTM, CDR2 ANQGSEA. The CDR3 runs 14 residues. V shed 5 bases and J shed 0 bases, with 11 bases lying between them. Sequencing was performed on PBMCs or T cells enriched from blood (not recorded which). The source of this sequence is a man aged 45 to 65 who had recovered from COVID-19. The chain carries TRBV29-1 and TRBJ1-3; D is undetermined. CDR3 sequence (DNA): TGCAGCGTTATGGGAGGGTTCTCTGGAAACACCATATATTTT. Protein product: CSVMGGFSGNTIYF.